This T cell receptor beta chain derives from a study of siplizumab effects on memory and regulatory T cells (dated by TCRdb to the late 2010s). About the investigation overall: The effect of the anti-CD2 antibody siplizumab on alloreactive T-cell subsets was examined in allogeneic mixed lymphocyte reactions constructed from human PBMCs.

The receptor library was made with the immunoSEQ multiplex PCR assay. Each sample had 85,000 to 100,000 TCR templates assayed by the deep sequencing platform. Genomic DNA extracted from sorted T cells was used for TCRbeta CDR3 sequencing. In the original analysis: The R programming language was used for the clonal analysis of the TCRbeta CDR3 data. Alloreactive CD4+ and CD8+ clones were defined by comparing unstimulated samples with post-reaction CFSE-low samples. By matching sequences to the repertoires of sorted unstimulated Treg and non-Treg cells, each alloreactive CD4+ clone was assigned a regulatory or non-regulatory origin. TCRdb limited this immuneACCESS table to in-frame rearrangements with V and J called. A share of clones is missing; checked studies link under half to unresolved V genes, and the rest is unexplained. V and J calls and clone size are given by that table; D and trimming were obtained from the DNA. The sample has some 100,000 clones on record, around 90% of them singletons. Around 0.7% of the sample is held by the ten biggest clonotypes.

TCRbeta CDR3 sequencing was performed on sorted unstimulated T cells and on proliferating T cells recovered from mixed lymphocyte reactions. Fresh whole blood from approximately 11 HLA-typed healthy donors served as the source for isolating PBMCs. Unstimulated CD4+ regulatory T cells were FACS-sorted to map the origin of alloreactive clones. Trimming leaves V shorter by 1 base and J shorter by 7 bases, with the junction holding 10 bases beyond the gene matches. The cysteine opens and the phenylalanine closes a CDR3 of 16 amino acids. CDR3 DNA only is kept here, 48 bases in frame from base 1. Taken from the germline V gene (reference sequence), the CDR1 and CDR2 loops are MNHNY and SVGAGI. On the study overall, not on this receptor specifically: About 75-97% of proliferating CD4+ or CD8+ clones could not be given a naive or memory phenotype. Among mappable alloreactive CD4+ clones, an average Treg-derived fraction of less than 70% was observed with siplizumab, compared with more than 25% in control reactions. The cumulative frequency of alloreactive sequences that could be traced back to unstimulated CD4+ memory T cells was significantly reduced by siplizumab. Because sequences below about 10^-5 frequency were poorly captured, only a minor fraction of alloreactive clones could be mapped to unstimulated subsets. No functional confirmation was obtained for the suppressive function of proliferating Tregs from siplizumab cultures. Unstimulated naive T cells appeared more diverse than memory T cells, and naive cells seemed to contribute substantially to the alloresponse.

Turning to this clone: It lacks a known antigen. One base away there is no much larger clone; base qualities are not given.

This TCR came from a human donor in good health. The sequence joins TRBV6-6 to TRBJ2-7; TRBD1 fits 10 bases in the junction. Sequencing was performed on Tregs sorted from blood. The sequence in DNA is TGTGCCAGCAGTTACTTATTCGGGACAGGGGTTGGTGAGCAGTACTTC. Translated, it gives CASSYLFGTGVGEQYF.